This passage covers 20 T cell receptor beta chains from one sample sequenced in a study of CD4+ T cells in melanoma. Libraries were prepared by immunoSEQ multiplex PCR; TCRdb keeps only in-frame clonotypes and omits some of them. The data show about 9,900 clones, roughly two thirds seen once. The specimen was peripheral blood. The receptor source for this set is a human donor with melanoma.

The CDR3 DNA follows: TGCGCCAGCAGAAACCCCCGCCGTACGTCAGATACGCAGTATTTT. Its protein is CASRNPRRTSDTQYF. This sequence joins TRBV23-1 and TRBJ2-3; D gene uncertain. TRBV23-1 is assigned to the ORF class and has an uncertain function. The ends were cut back, 6 bases at V and 4 bases at J, with 17 bases in the middle. The CDR3 contains 15 residues.

The rearrangement uses TRBV19 and TRBJ2-6, with D unresolved. Trimming removed 1 base from V and 2 bases from J, with 21 bases in between. Germline CDR1 LNHDA, CDR2 SQIVND (reference sequence). The CDR3 is made up of 20 amino acids. CDR3 nucleotide sequence: TGTGCCAGTAGTATAGGATCGATATGGCGGCGTTCGGCTGGGGCCAACGTCCTGACTTTC. It codes for CASSIGSIWRRSAGANVLTF.

This chain connects TRBV21-1 to TRBJ1-2; TRBD1, as called in the table, went unchecked against the DNA. TRBV21-1 is noted as a pseudogene. The CDR3 has 17 amino acids. The CDR3: CASSKEGPGQFGLGYTF. CDR3 coding DNA: TGTGCCAGCAGCAAAGAAGGGCCGGGACAGTTTGGATTAGGCTACACCTTC.

The chain carries TRBV4-1 and TRBJ2-7; 7 bases are a match to TRBD1. The J segment lost 0 bases and the V segment lost 6 bases, leaving 14 bases of the junction unmatched. This CDR3 contains 17 residues. CDR1 MGHRA and CDR2 YSYEKL come from the germline V gene. The CDR3 nucleotides read TGCGCCAGCAGTAAAGTGTTGGTAACAGGGGACTCCTACGAGCAGTACTTC. Its translation: CASSKVLVTGDSYEQYF.

V gene TRBV4-2 combines with J gene TRBJ2-7; D gene uncertain. Deletions cut 0 bases from V and 0 bases from J, with 12 bases between. This CDR3 spans 16 amino acids. Per the germline V gene, CDR1 is LGHNA and CDR2 is YNFKEQ. The CDR3 coding sequence is TGTGCCAGCAGCCAAGATCAGGCAGGATCCTCCTACGAGCAGTACTTC. Amino acids: CASSQDQAGSSYEQYF.

The chain joins TRBV10-3 to TRBJ2-5; D might be TRBD2 (6 bases). The V end lost 4 bases, the J end lost 5 bases, and 8 bases lay between the germline ends. CDR1 is ENHRY, CDR2 SYGVKD, per germline. CDR3 length: 12 residues. Here the CDR3 DNA reads TGTGCCATCAGTGGCGGGGTCGAGACCCAGTACTTC. Translated: CAISGGVETQYF.

V and J are TRBV5-4 and TRBJ2-3, with 7 bases that match TRBD2. Germline values: CDR1 SGHNT, CDR2 YYREEE (reference sequence). The V gene end was trimmed by 1 base and the J gene end by 1 base; junction bases not matched to a gene: 3. CDR3 size: 15 residues. CDR3 DNA sequence: TGTGCCAGCAGCTTGTCTAGCGGTGGCACAGATACGCAGTATTTT. Protein: CASSLSSGGTDTQYF.

The chain joins TRBV11-2 to TRBJ2-7, with D tentatively TRBD1 or TRBD2 (6 bases each). Trimming took 3 bases from V and 5 from J, leaving 20 bases between them. The CDR3 sequence is 16 residues long. CDR1 and CDR2 (germline): SGHAT, FQNNGV. The DNA for the CDR3 is TGTGCCAGCAGCTTGGTGGGGGGCTCACCCATTGACGAGCAGTACTTC. It encodes CASSLVGGSPIDEQYF.

By share, this clone counts as large. V and J are TRBV9 and TRBJ2-1; TRBD1 matches 8 bases. The CDR3 contains 15 residues. CDR1 SGDLS and CDR2 YYNGEE come from the germline V gene. With 3 bases clipped from V and 0 bases from J, the junction kept 2 bases outside the gene matches. CDR3: CASSGQGNSYNEQFF. The CDR3 DNA sequence: TGTGCCAGCAGCGGACAGGGGAACTCCTACAATGAGCAGTTCTTC. Using reference TRBV9 and TRBJ2-1 for the parts outside the CDR3, the full variable domain is DSGVTQTPKHLITATGQRVTLRCSPRSGDLSVYWYQQSLDQGLQFLIQYYNGEERAKGNILERFSAQQFPDLHSELNLSSLELGDSALYFCASSGQGNSYNEQFFGPGTRLTVL.

J is TRBJ2-5 and V is TRBV7-8; 7 bases line up with TRBD1. This CDR3 spans 15 amino acids. CDR1 SGHVS and CDR2 FQNEAQ come from the germline V gene. After removal of 3 bases from V and 0 bases from J, the junction contained 4 bases not matched to a gene. The CDR3 sequence is CASSLGTVYQETQYF. The CDR3, as DNA: TGTGCCAGCAGCTTGGGGACAGTGTACCAAGAGACCCAGTACTTC.

V and J are TRBV5-8 and TRBJ1-3; 8 bases agree with TRBD1. The CDR3 contains 15 residues. Looked up from germline, CDR1 is SGHTS and CDR2 is YDEGEE. V lost 4 bases to trimming and J lost 2 bases; unmatched junction nucleotides: 5. The CDR3 is CASSQEDRAGNTIYF. In DNA form, the CDR3 reads TGTGCCAGCAGCCAGGAGGACAGGGCTGGAAACACCATATATTTT. Combining the CDR3 with reference TRBV5-8 and TRBJ1-3 gives the whole variable domain EAGVTQSPTHLIKTRGQQATLRCSPISGHTSVYWYQQALGLGLQFLLWYDEGEERNRGNFPPRFSGRQFPNYSSELNVNALELEDSALYLCASSQEDRAGNTIYFGEGSWLTVV.

The chain has TRBV28 and TRBJ1-6; possible D gene TRBD1, 6 bases. CDR1 is MDHEN, CDR2 SYDVKM, per germline. CDR3 length equals 12 residues. Trimming took 7 bases from V and 8 from J, leaving 9 bases between them. The CDR3 region has the DNA TGTGCCAGCACCGGACAGTATTCACCCCTCCACTTT. This sequence encodes CASTGQYSPLHF.

V gene TRBV10-3 combines with J gene TRBJ2-7; 14 bases match TRBD2. The CDR3 spans 17 residues. CDR1 and CDR2 from the germline V gene are ENHRY and SYGVKD. The ends lost 4 bases at V and 5 bases at J; junction bases unmatched: 10. DNA for the CDR3: TGTGCCATCAGTGGGGGACTAGCGGGGGCTGGGACCGACGAGCAGTACTTC. Amino acid sequence: CAISGGLAGAGTDEQYF.

This chain links TRBV19 with TRBJ1-1; no definite D call. The V gene lost 7 bases and the J gene lost 6 bases, with 15 bases spanning the gap. The CDR3 loop spans 13 amino acids. The germline CDR1 and CDR2 sequences are LNHDA and SQIVND (reference sequence). The CDR3 sequence is CASKPSQGSEAFF. The CDR3 DNA sequence: TGTGCCAGTAAGCCCTCCCAAGGCTCTGAAGCTTTCTTT. Together with reference TRBV19 and TRBJ1-1, the CDR3 gives the full variable domain: DGGITQSPKYLFRKEGQNVTLSCEQNLNHDAMYWYRQDPGQGLRLIYYSQIVNDFQKGDIAEGYSVSREKKESFPLTVTSAQKNPTAFYLCASKPSQGSEAFFGQGTRLTVV.

This clone was seen a few times. This chain connects TRBV27 to TRBJ2-3; the D is unclear. Trimming left V 4 bases short and J 3 bases short, with 5 bases between. This CDR3 spans 12 amino acids. Looked up from germline, CDR1 is MNHEY and CDR2 is SMNVEV (reference sequence). DNA of the CDR3: TGTGCCAGCAGTTCTACGACAGATACGCAGTATTTT. Translated: CASSSTTDTQYF.

V usage is TRBV2 and J usage is TRBJ2-7; tentative D call: TRBD1 (6 bases). CDR3 length equals 15 residues. Trimming left V 3 bases short and J 1 base short, with 13 bases between. Germline CDR1 and CDR2: SNHLY and FYNNEI. This CDR3 is CASSDGTQFSYEQYF. The CDR3 bases are TGTGCCAGCAGTGATGGGACACAATTTTCCTACGAGCAGTACTTC.

This sequence joins TRBV11-2 and TRBJ1-1; D is ambiguous. CDR1 and CDR2 from the germline V gene are SGHAT and FQNNGV. Deletions cut 1 base from V and 0 bases from J, with 6 bases between. CDR3 size: 14 residues. The CDR3 protein is CASSLASVNTEAFF. DNA of the CDR3: TGTGCCAGCAGCTTAGCGTCCGTGAACACTGAAGCTTTCTTT. Combining the CDR3 with reference TRBV11-2 and TRBJ1-1 gives the whole variable domain EAGVAQSPRYKIIEKRQSVAFWCNPISGHATLYWYQQILGQGPKLLIQFQNNGVVDDSQLPKDRFSAERLKGVDSTLKIQPAKLEDSAVYLCASSLASVNTEAFFGQGTRLTVV.

The V gene is TRBV4-1, the J gene TRBJ1-5; D remains unclear. Between the trimmed V and J ends, which lost 5 bases and 1 base, there was a span of 12 bases. The CDR3 has 15 amino acids. Germline assignment: CDR1 MGHRA and CDR2 YSYEKL. DNA of the CDR3: TGCGCCAGCAGCTATACATTGGAAAGCAATCAGCCCCAGCATTTT. Its translation is CASSYTLESNQPQHF.

The chain carries TRBV5-1 and TRBJ2-7; 10 nucleotides match TRBD2. V was clipped by 0 bases and J by 5 bases; unmatched bases: 5. This CDR3 is 15 amino acids long. CDR1 and CDR2 from the germline V gene are SGHRS and YFSETQ. The CDR3 protein is CASSLGKAGGDEQYF. The CDR3 region has the DNA TGCGCCAGCAGCTTGGGGAAAGCGGGGGGGGACGAGCAGTACTTC.

The gene calls are TRBV28 and TRBJ1-3; a possible D gene is TRBD1 (6 bases). Germline CDR1 reads MDHEN; CDR2 reads SYDVKM. CDR3 size: 16 residues. Trimming removed 5 bases at V and 0 bases at J, with 14 bases between. DNA of the CDR3: TGTGCCAGCAGTCCGACGGACAGTTCCTCTGGAAACACCATATATTTT. Amino acid sequence: CASSPTDSSSGNTIYF.